The present TCR beta chain was sequenced within a study of blood T cell repertoires in COVID-19. Unmatched junction bases numbered 3, after V lost 3 bases and J lost 6 bases. This CDR3 contains 14 residues. Germline loops: CDR1 SGDLS, CDR2 YYNGEE. Assay: immunoSEQ multiplex PCR; the TCRdb copy retains only in-frame clones and omits some. The data contain about 97,000 clones, about 87% of them seen just once; the ten biggest clones take up just over 15%. The genes are TRBV9 and TRBJ2-1, with 10 bases that match TRBD1. The receptor was derived from a human donor in a cohort sampled during active COVID-19. The sequenced sample was peripheral blood. For the CDR3, the DNA is TGTGCCAGCAGCGATTGGGACAGGGGCAATGAGCAGTTCTTC. Translation gives CASSDWDRGNEQFF. Filled out from reference TRBV9 and TRBJ2-1, the complete variable domain reads DSGVTQTPKHLITATGQRVTLRCSPRSGDLSVYWYQQSLDQGLQFLIQYYNGEERAKGNILERFSAQQFPDLHSELNLSSLELGDSALYFCASSDWDRGNEQFFGPGTRLTVL.